This TCR beta chain derives from a study of cytomegalovirus exposure and HLA in healthy donors. These donors, healthy bone marrow donors, were studied. In the PCR, 60 Vbeta and 13 Jbeta primers were used. Clones were sequenced by immunoSEQ multiplex PCR, and TCRdb holds only the in-frame ones, with some missing. The sample lists tens of thousands of clones; 78% were seen once. The TCR originated in a female donor in good health and CMV-seronegative. Source material: PBMCs.

Here the CDR3 reads CASSLAQGVGTEAFF. Here the CDR3 DNA reads TGTGCCAGCAGCTTGGCTCAGGGTGTCGGCACTGAAGCTTTCTTT. This rearrangement joins TRBV5-5 to TRBJ1-1; weak D call: TRBD1 (5 bases). Trimming removed 0 bases from V and 4 bases from J, with 13 bases in between. The CDR3 extends over 15 amino acids. The germline CDR1 and CDR2 sequences are SGHKS and YYEKEE (reference sequence).